Listed below are T cell receptor beta chains from one sample, sequenced in a study of blood T cell repertoires in COVID-19. Clones were sequenced by immunoSEQ multiplex PCR, and TCRdb holds only the in-frame ones, with some missing. The data contain around 200,000 clones, 85% of them singletons. The sample comprised PBMCs or T cells enriched from blood (not recorded which). The receptors shown here come from a man between 40 and 49 years old who had recovered from COVID-19. CDR3s include the opening cysteine and the closing phenylalanine or tryptophan. A D gene is named only where the DNA matches it firmly. Clone size is stated in some rows and not others, as once, few, many or a class when expanded.

J gene,V gene,D gene,clone size,CDR3 DNA,CDR3 protein
TRBJ2-7,TRBV5-1,TRBD2,-,TGCGCCAGCAGCCCCGGACTAGCGGGAGGGCTCTACCCCTCCTACGAGCAGTACTTC,CASSPGLAGGLYPSYEQYF
TRBJ2-7,TRBV5-1,-,-,TGCGCCAGCAGCTTGTACACACGGGACTCCTCCTACGAGCAGTACTTC,CASSLYTRDSSYEQYF
TRBJ2-1,TRBV28,TRBD1,-,TGTGCCAGCAGTCCCACCGGGACAGGGAACAATGAGCAGTTCTTC,CASSPTGTGNNEQFF
TRBJ2-7,TRBV10-3,-,-,TGTGCCATCAGTGGAACTCCCACCTACGAGCAGTACTTC,CAISGTPTYEQYF
TRBJ1-6,TRBV15,TRBD1,few,TGTGCCACCAGCGGACCGGGACAGGGGCAACGGGCCCTCCACTTT,CATSGPGQGQRALHF
TRBJ2-7,TRBV30,TRBD2,-,TGTGCCTGGAGTTCACTAGCGGGTGCCTACGAGCAGTACTTC,CAWSSLAGAYEQYF
TRBJ2-3,TRBV6-2/TRBV6-3,TRBD2,-,TGTGCCAGCAGTTACTCGATTGCCCCGGGAGGTACCACAGATACGCAGTATTTT,CASSYSIAPGGTTDTQYF
TRBJ2-1,TRBV18,-,-,TGTGCCAGCTCACCGGGACAATTCTCCTACAATGAGCAGTTCTTC,CASSPGQFSYNEQFF
TRBJ2-5,TRBV5-1,TRBD2,-,TGCGCCAGCAGCCCCGGGACTAGCGGGGCCCAAGAGACCCAGTACTTC,CASSPGTSGAQETQYF
TRBJ1-6,TRBV5-4,TRBD1,-,TGTGCCAGCAGTCGGGGCCAGGGGGCAGATTCACCCCTCCACTTT,CASSRGQGADSPLHF
TRBJ2-6,TRBV18,TRBD1,-,TGTGCCAGCTCACCACGGGACAGGGGGCAATTACCGGCCAACGTCCTGACTTTC,CASSPRDRGQLPANVLTF
TRBJ2-3,TRBV12-3/TRBV12-4,TRBD1,-,TGTGCCAGCAGTCGACAGGGCGCAGATACGCAGTATTTT,CASSRQGADTQYF
TRBJ2-1,TRBV6-5,TRBD2,-,TGTGCCAGCAGGCCCCTAGCGGGAGGAGACAATGAGCAGTTCTTC,CASRPLAGGDNEQFF
TRBJ1-2,TRBV25-1,-,-,TGTGCCAGCAGTGATTTCTACCGAAGCGACAGCAACTATGGCTACACCTTC,CASSDFYRSDSNYGYTF
TRBJ2-2,TRBV15,-,-,TGTGCCACCAGCAGAGCTAATGCAGGGGAGCTGTTTTTT,CATSRANAGELFF
TRBJ1-2,TRBV6-1,-,-,TGTGCCAGCAGTGGAGCAGGGGCTAATGACTATGGCTACACCTTC,CASSGAGANDYGYTF
TRBJ2-1,TRBV28,-,-,TGTGCCAGCAGTTTATGGTTGGCAGACTCCTACAATGAGCAGTTCTTC,CASSLWLADSYNEQFF
TRBJ1-3,TRBV4-2,-,-,TGTGCCAGCAGCCAAGATTATAGGGGTTTGAGCTCTGGAAACACCATATATTTT,CASSQDYRGLSSGNTIYF
TRBJ1-3,TRBV20-1,-,-,TGCAGTGCTCCCCTGGGAAACACCATATATTTT,CSAPLGNTIYF
TRBJ1-6,TRBV19,-,-,TGTGCCAGTAGTATGGGACAAGTAAGCTCCTATAATTCACCCCTCCACTTT,CASSMGQVSSYNSPLHF
TRBJ2-5,TRBV2,TRBD2,-,TGTGCCAGCAGTGTGGCTAGCGGGCTTGTTCAAGAGACCCAGTACTTC,CASSVASGLVQETQYF
TRBJ2-7,TRBV27,-,-,TGTGCCAGCAGTTTAGCCCCCCCCTGGGCGGGATACGAGCAGTACTTC,CASSLAPPWAGYEQYF
TRBJ2-3,TRBV7-3,TRBD2,-,TGTGCCAGCAGCCCTACCGGGACTAACACAGATACGCAGTATTTT,CASSPTGTNTDTQYF
TRBJ2-7,TRBV27,-,-,TGTGCCAGCAGTTTATCGGGGCAGGTTTCTTCCTACGAGCAGTACTTC,CASSLSGQVSSYEQYF
TRBJ2-5,TRBV23-1,TRBD1,-,TGCGCCAGCAGTCAGGGGACAGCCCAAGAGACCCAGTACTTC,CASSQGTAQETQYF
TRBJ2-1,TRBV19,TRBD2,once,TGTGCCAGTAGTACAACTAGCGGGAGTTACAATGAGCAGTTCTTC,CASSTTSGSYNEQFF
TRBJ1-1,TRBV15,TRBD1,-,TGTGCCACCAGCCCCTTTGATGACAGGGAGAACACTGAAGCTTTCTTT,CATSPFDDRENTEAFF
TRBJ2-7,TRBV9,TRBD2,once,TGTGCCAGCAGCGTAGGGGCTAGCGGGAGAGGAGAGCAGTACTTC,CASSVGASGRGEQYF